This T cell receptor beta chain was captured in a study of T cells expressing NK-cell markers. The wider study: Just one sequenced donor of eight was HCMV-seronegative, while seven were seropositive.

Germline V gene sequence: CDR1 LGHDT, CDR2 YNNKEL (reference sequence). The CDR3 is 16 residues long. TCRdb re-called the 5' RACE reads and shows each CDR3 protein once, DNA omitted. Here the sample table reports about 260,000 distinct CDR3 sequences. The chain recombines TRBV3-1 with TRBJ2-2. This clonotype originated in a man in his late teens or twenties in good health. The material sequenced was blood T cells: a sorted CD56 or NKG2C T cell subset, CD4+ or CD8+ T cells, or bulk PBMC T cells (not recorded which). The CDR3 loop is CASSQEGIKSAGELFF.